The 18 T cell receptor beta chains listed next were all sequenced from one sample in a study of shared clonotypes between healthy human individuals. Clones were read by immunoSEQ multiplex PCR, and TCRdb kept only the in-frame ones, dropping some. The sample lists about 2.1 million clones; 85% to 95% were seen once. Naive CD8 cells were CD45RO-negative, positively selected for CCR7, excluding terminally differentiated effector memory CD45RA+ cells. The sequencing input was naive CD8+ T cells from PBMCs. The receptors come from a man between 18 and 29 years old in good health. Some clones in this sample may be carry-over from other donors' samples.

Note on this clone: This sample includes further DNA sequences coding for the same CDR3. This rearrangement joins TRBV27 to TRBJ2-5; no clear D. The CDR3 length is 13 residues. Germline-derived CDR1 and CDR2 are MNHEY and SMNVEV (reference sequence). The V end lost 1 base, the J end lost 3 bases, and 6 bases lay between the germline ends. Here the CDR3 DNA reads TGTGCCAGCAGTTTATTGGCAGAAGAGACCCAGTACTTC. It specifies CASSLLAEETQYF.

This clone was seen just once. The chain is built from TRBV27 and TRBJ1-2, with 10 positions matching TRBD1. This CDR3 is built from 11 residues. Germline V gene data show CDR1 as MNHEY and CDR2 as SMNVEV (reference sequence). The J segment lost 8 bases and the V segment lost 8 bases, leaving 2 bases of the junction unmatched. For the CDR3, the DNA is TGTGCCAGCGGGACAGGGGCCGGCTACACCTTC. Translation: CASGTGAGYTF.

This clone was detected only once. The genes are TRBV7-2 and TRBJ1-1, with a possible D match to TRBD1 (6 bases). This CDR3 spans 17 amino acids. Trimming shortened V by 4 bases and J by 0 bases, and 18 bases separated the two germline ends. Germline assignment: CDR1 SGHTA and CDR2 FQGNSA. For the CDR3, the DNA is TGTGCCAGCAGCTCAAACCGCCCTACAGGGCTGAACACTGAAGCTTTCTTT. It is translated as CASSSNRPTGLNTEAFF.

V usage is TRBV6-6 and J usage is TRBJ1-1; 7 bases match TRBD1. The V gene end was trimmed by 5 bases and the J gene end by 7 bases; junction bases not matched to a gene: 10. Germline V gene lookup returns CDR1 MNHNY and CDR2 SVGAGI (reference sequence). The CDR3 consists of 14 residues. CDR3 in amino acids: CASSPTRGRVEAFF. DNA of the CDR3: TGTGCCAGCAGTCCGACTAGGGGGCGGGTTGAAGCTTTCTTT.

This rearrangement joins TRBV15 to TRBJ1-3, with a possible D match to TRBD1 (5 bases). V gave up 8 bases and J gave up 5 bases, with 22 bases separating them. The CDR3 runs 16 residues. Per germline, CDR1 LNHNV and CDR2 YYDKDF (reference sequence). The CDR3 loop is CATSQVEGLSRNTIYF. CDR3 DNA sequence: TGTGCCACCTCACAGGTAGAGGGCCTCTCCAGAAACACCATATATTTT.

V and J are TRBV5-1 and TRBJ2-3; TRBD2 matches at 12 bases. Germline V gives CDR1 SGHRS, CDR2 YFSETQ. J gave up 4 bases and V 0 bases, and 9 bases lay outside the gene matches. The CDR3 spans 18 residues. The CDR3 is CASSLGLAGAGLADTQYF. CDR3 coding DNA: TGCGCCAGCAGCTTGGGACTAGCGGGAGCCGGTCTTGCAGATACGCAGTATTTT. The full variable domain, completed using reference TRBV5-1 and TRBJ2-3, is KAGVTQTPRYLIKTRGQQVTLSCSPISGHRSVSWYQQTPGQGLQFLFEYFSETQRNKGNFPGRFSGRQFSNSRSEMNVSTLELGDSALYLCASSLGLAGAGLADTQYFGPGTRLTVL.

This clone was counted only a few times. The same CDR3 arises from other DNA sequences in this sample as well. The CDR3, as DNA: TGTGCCAGCAGCTCGGACAGGAACACTGAAGCTTTCTTT. Amino acid sequence: CASSSDRNTEAFF. This chain uses TRBV7-9 with TRBJ1-1, with D perhaps TRBD1 (6 bases). Germline CDR1 is SEHNR and CDR2 is FQNEAQ (reference sequence). V gave up 4 bases and J gave up 1 base, with 7 bases separating them. This CDR3 has 13 residues.

J is TRBJ2-1 and V is TRBV27, with 8 bases identical to TRBD1. This CDR3 is built from 16 residues. The V and J ends lost 4 bases and 6 bases, in that order; junction bases with no gene match: 11. Looked up from germline, CDR1 is MNHEY and CDR2 is SMNVEV (reference sequence). CDR3 DNA sequence: TGTGCCAGCAGTTCCCCGGACAGGGCCCCTTTCAATGAGCAGTTCTTC. Its protein product is CASSSPDRAPFNEQFF.

This chain links TRBV5-4 with TRBJ2-5; TRBD1 matches 9 bases. TRBJ2-7 matches the DNA end more closely, so the J call is doubtful. CDR3 length equals 14 residues. Germline loops: CDR1 SGHNT, CDR2 YYREEE (reference sequence). In DNA form, the CDR3 reads TGTGCCAGCAGCATGGGGGACAGGGCCTACGAGCAGTACTTC. Protein: CASSMGDRAYEQYF.

CDR3 DNA: TGCGCCAGCAGCCTCCAGGGGGGGAACACCGGGGAGCTGTTTTTT. Translating it yields CASSLQGGNTGELFF. The V and J genes are TRBV4-1 and TRBJ2-2, with D possibly being TRBD1 (7 bases). V was clipped by 4 bases and J by 1 base, with 10 bases between them. Per the germline V gene, CDR1 is MGHRA and CDR2 is YSYEKL. This CDR3 contains 15 residues.

The rearrangement uses TRBV5-1 and TRBJ2-7; D not resolved. V was trimmed by 4 bases and J by 0 bases, leaving 11 bases between them. Per the germline V gene, CDR1 is SGHRS and CDR2 is YFSETQ. The CDR3 is 14 residues long. The CDR3: CASSPLRPSYEQYF. CDR3 coding DNA: TGCGCCAGCAGCCCCTTACGTCCCTCCTACGAGCAGTACTTC.

The rearrangement uses TRBV9 and TRBJ2-5; D remains ambiguous. V gave up 1 base and J gave up 2 bases, with 12 bases separating them. Germline values: CDR1 SGDLS, CDR2 YYNGEE. The CDR3 spans 15 residues. The CDR3 DNA follows: TGTGCCAGCAGCGTACAGTCAGGCAGACAAGAGACCCAGTACTTC. It encodes CASSVQSGRQETQYF.

The chain has TRBV5-4 and TRBJ2-1, with 9 bases matching TRBD2. This CDR3 has 16 residues. The ends lost 5 bases at V and 6 bases at J; junction bases unmatched: 12. Per germline, CDR1 SGHNT and CDR2 YYREEE (reference sequence). The CDR3 reads CASSPIGLAGPNEQFF. The CDR3 DNA reads TGTGCCAGCAGTCCAATTGGCCTAGCGGGACCCAATGAGCAGTTCTTC.

The V call is TRBV11-2, the J call TRBJ2-1; D gene uncertain. The CDR3 contains 12 residues. V was trimmed by 4 bases and J by 9 bases, leaving 10 bases between them. CDR1 and CDR2 (germline): SGHAT, FQNNGV. The CDR3 protein is CASSSVAIEQFF. For the CDR3, the DNA is TGTGCCAGCAGCTCGGTAGCTATTGAGCAGTTCTTC. The variable domain in full, completed from reference TRBV11-2 and TRBJ2-1, reads EAGVAQSPRYKIIEKRQSVAFWCNPISGHATLYWYQQILGQGPKLLIQFQNNGVVDDSQLPKDRFSAERLKGVDSTLKIQPAKLEDSAVYLCASSSVAIEQFFGPGTRLTVL.

In the case of this clone: The same CDR3 is also encoded by other DNA sequences in this sample. The chain is built from TRBV27 and TRBJ2-7, with 7 bases that match TRBD2. Per the germline V gene, CDR1 is MNHEY and CDR2 is SMNVEV (reference sequence). J lost 3 bases, V lost 2 bases, and 4 bases had no gene match. The CDR3 is 14 amino acids. Here the CDR3 DNA reads TGTGCCAGCAGTTTAACGGGCGGGGGCTACGAGCAGTACTTC. This codes for CASSLTGGGYEQYF.

The chain carries TRBV5-4 and TRBJ2-1, with TRBD2 matching 8 bases. The CDR3 totals 16 residues. V dropped 0 bases and J dropped 9; count of bases not matched to a gene: 11. Germline assignment: CDR1 SGHNT and CDR2 YYREEE (reference sequence). The CDR3 spells CASSLVGSGSSFEQFF. The CDR3 DNA reads as TGTGCCAGCAGCTTGGTAGGAAGCGGGAGTTCCTTTGAGCAGTTCTTC. Full variable domain (rest looked up from reference TRBV5-4 and TRBJ2-1): ETGVTQSPTHLIKTRGQQVTLRCSSQSGHNTVSWYQQALGQGPQFIFQYYREEENGRGNFPPRFSGLQFPNYSSELNVNALELDDSALYLCASSLVGSGSSFEQFFGPGTRLTVL.

This rearrangement joins TRBV7-9 to TRBJ2-1, with D hard to call. Germline CDR1 and CDR2: SEHNR and FQNEAQ (reference sequence). The CDR3 sequence is 12 residues long. The germline V and J ends were trimmed by 2 bases and 7 bases, with 6 bases remaining between them. CDR3 coding DNA: TGTGCCAGCAGCTTAAAGAGGAATGAGCAGTTCTTC. Translated: CASSLKRNEQFF.

This chain uses TRBV19 with TRBJ2-1, with D possibly being TRBD1 (5 bases). The V end lost 1 base, the J end lost 0 bases, and 10 bases lay between the germline ends. This CDR3 spans 16 amino acids. CDR1 LNHDA and CDR2 SQIVND come from the germline V gene (reference sequence). The CDR3 reads CASSIGQGSSYNEQFF. The CDR3, as DNA: TGTGCCAGTAGTATAGGTCAGGGAAGCTCCTACAATGAGCAGTTCTTC.